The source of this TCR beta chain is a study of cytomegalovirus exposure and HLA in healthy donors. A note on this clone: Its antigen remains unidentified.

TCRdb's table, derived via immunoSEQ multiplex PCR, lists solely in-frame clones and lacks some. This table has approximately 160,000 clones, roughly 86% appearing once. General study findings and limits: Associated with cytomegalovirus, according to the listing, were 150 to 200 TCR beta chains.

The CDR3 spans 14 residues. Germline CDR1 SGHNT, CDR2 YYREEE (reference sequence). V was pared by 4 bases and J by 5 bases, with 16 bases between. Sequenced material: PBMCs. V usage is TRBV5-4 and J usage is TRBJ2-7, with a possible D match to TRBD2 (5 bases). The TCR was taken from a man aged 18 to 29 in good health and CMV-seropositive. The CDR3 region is CASSTRTGSDEQYF. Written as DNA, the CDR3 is TGTGCCAGCAGCACTAGGACCGGGTCAGACGAGCAGTACTTC.